This is a list of T cell receptor beta chains from one sample in a study of T cell responses to AZD1222 COVID-19 vaccine. Sequencing used immunoSEQ multiplex PCR; TCRdb keeps in-frame clones, though not all of them. The sample holds roughly 81,000 clones, 65% to 90% seen once. The input for sequencing was peripheral blood, taken on day 0 of AZD1222 vaccination. These receptors were obtained from an adult in good health. The CDR3 runs from the conserved cysteine through the conserved F or W. Fields, in order: V gene, clone size, CDR3 protein. Only some rows state a clone size, as once, few, many or a class for expanded clones.

V: TRBV18; size: NA; CDR3: CASSPAGNTGELFF
V: TRBV18; size: NA; CDR3: CASSPPGLAGGSEQFF
V: TRBV7-6; size: NA; CDR3: CASSLGEENQPQHF
V: TRBV6-2/TRBV6-3; size: NA; CDR3: CASSYSTPGRGEKLFF
V: TRBV5-1; size: NA; CDR3: CASRRTGGIVTEAFF
V: TRBV28; size: NA; CDR3: CASSRRLNSGANVLTF
V: TRBV29-1; size: NA; CDR3: CSVAGTLNYGYTF
V: TRBV9; size: few; CDR3: CASGGQGANTGELFF
V: TRBV30; size: NA; CDR3: CAWRPSGSFNEQFF
V: TRBV19; size: NA; CDR3: CASGSEQFF
V: TRBV11-3; size: NA; CDR3: CASSWRGPDYGYTF
V: TRBV5-6; size: NA; CDR3: CASSPDRVHEQYF
V: TRBV18; size: NA; CDR3: CASSPVQQINYGYTF
V: TRBV6-5; size: NA; CDR3: CASSYGAVRDNSPLHF
V: TRBV24-1; size: NA; CDR3: CATSDAGLAGVWEQFF
V: TRBV5-1; size: NA; CDR3: CASRPGSTDDEQFF
V: TRBV30; size: NA; CDR3: CAWSVGGGYGSPLHF
V: TRBV5-4; size: NA; CDR3: CASSFPSGTYNEQFF
V: TRBV28; size: NA; CDR3: CASSITFSGNTIYF
V: TRBV18; size: NA; CDR3: CASSPQTGERDTQYF
V: TRBV18; size: NA; CDR3: CASSPSQEVAQYF
V: TRBV19; size: NA; CDR3: CAGGTGGRTGELFF
V: TRBV18; size: NA; CDR3: CASSPGQDTEAFF
V: TRBV28; size: NA; CDR3: CASSPVGGRAGQPQHF
V: TRBV14; size: NA; CDR3: CASSPIGHLYEQYF
V: TRBV27; size: NA; CDR3: CASSFSGSNQPQHF
V: TRBV9; size: NA; CDR3: CASSADPGAHSGNTIYF
V: TRBV28; size: once; CDR3: CASSSAATGSGGYTF
V: TRBV7-2; size: once; CDR3: CASSVTTAYNEQFF
V: TRBV7-3; size: NA; CDR3: CASSGDSSGANVLTF
V: TRBV19; size: NA; CDR3: CASSIEAGAVKTQYF